Below, 31 T cell receptor beta chains from the same sample are listed, as sequenced in a study of shared clonotypes between healthy human individuals (TCRdb year 2020). Libraries were prepared through the immunoSEQ multiplex PCR assay. The immuneACCESS repertoire file appears here via TCRdb, limited to in-frame rearrangements. These files lack a portion of the clones; in checked studies, under half of the deficit traces to unresolved V genes, and the cause of the others is not known. A total of some 1 million clones appear in this sample, 70% to 80% of them only once. Over 1.3% of the sample is held by the ten biggest clonotypes. Material: memory CD4+ T cells sorted from blood. In the paper's terms, the cell subset or site label means: CD45RA-negative fraction. Receptors were obtained from a man younger than 30 in good health.

This rearrangement joins TRBV9 to TRBJ2-3, with a tentative D call TRBD2 (6 bases). Germline V lookup: CDR1 SGDLS, CDR2 YYNGEE. Trimming took off 2 bases at V and 3 bases at J, with 16 bases between the two ends. The length of the CDR3 is 16 residues. CDR3: CASSVGGNHGTDTQYF. The CDR3 DNA is TGTGCCAGCAGCGTTGGCGGGAACCATGGGACAGATACGCAGTATTTT.

The chain is built from TRBV7-9 and TRBJ2-1, with TRBD2 matching over 10 bases. Losses at the gene ends were 1 base for V and 8 bases for J; bases not matched to a gene: 14. There are 18 residues in the CDR3. The germline CDR1 and CDR2 sequences are SEHNR and FQNEAQ (reference sequence). DNA for the CDR3: TGTGCCAGCAGCTTAGGAAGCGGGAGGGCCCGAATCAGCGATGAGCAGTTCTTC. It yields the protein CASSLGSGRARISDEQFF.

The V gene is TRBV7-8, the J gene TRBJ1-4; possible D gene TRBD1, 6 bases. Trimming took 3 bases from V and 3 from J, leaving 8 bases between them. The CDR3 covers 14 residues. Germline values: CDR1 SGHVS, CDR2 FQNEAQ. The CDR3 DNA is TGTGCCAGCAGCTTCAACAGGGCTAATGAAAAACTGTTTTTT. Encoded protein: CASSFNRANEKLFF. The entire variable domain, with the rest obtained from reference TRBV7-8 and TRBJ1-4, is as follows: GAGVSQSPRYKVAKRGQDVALRCDPISGHVSLFWYQQALGQGPEFLTYFQNEAQLDKSGLPSDRFFAERPEGSVSTLKIQRTQQEDSAVYLCASSFNRANEKLFFGSGTQLSVL.

This clone showed up just once. The chain couples TRBV5-5 to TRBJ2-2, with TRBD1 matching over 9 bases. Trimming cost V 2 bases and J 7 bases; bases outside gene matches: 6. In germline, CDR1 is SGHKS, CDR2 YYEKEE (reference sequence). The CDR3 spans 15 residues. CDR3 amino acids: CASSFGQGRIGELFF. CDR3 coding DNA: TGTGCCAGCAGCTTCGGACAGGGGAGAATCGGGGAGCTGTTTTTT. The full variable domain, completed using reference TRBV5-5 and TRBJ2-2, is DAGVTQSPTHLIKTRGQQVTLRCSPISGHKSVSWYQQVLGQGPQFIFQYYEKEERGRGNFPDRFSARQFPNYSSELNVNALLLGDSALYLCASSFGQGRIGELFFGEGSRLTVL.

This clone was seen ten or more times. The chain employs TRBV2 and TRBJ2-2, with D uncertain. The germline gives CDR1 SNHLY, CDR2 FYNNEI. V gave up 7 bases and J gave up 1 base, with 10 bases separating them. The CDR3 has 14 residues. Here the CDR3 DNA reads TGTGCCAGCAAAGACTGGCAGAACACCGGGGAGCTGTTTTTT. It is translated as CASKDWQNTGELFF.

The V gene is TRBV18, the J gene TRBJ1-2; no clear D. This CDR3 is 14 amino acids long. CDR1 and CDR2 from the germline V gene are KGHSH and LQKENI. V lost 6 bases to trimming and J lost 4 bases, with 15 bases between them. The DNA of the CDR3 is TGTGCCAGCTCCCTCAAAGAATCGAGCTATGGCTACACCTTC. Protein sequence: CASSLKESSYGYTF. Full variable domain (missing parts from reference TRBV18 and TRBJ1-2): NAGVMQNPRHLVRRRGQEARLRCSPMKGHSHVYWYRQLPEEGLKFMVYLQKENIIDESGMPKERFSAEFPKEGPSILRIQQVVRGDSAAYFCASSLKESSYGYTFGSGTRLTVV.

A few counts support this clone. In the same sample, other DNA sequences code for this CDR3. V gene TRBV6-5 combines with J gene TRBJ1-1, with D possibly being TRBD1 (5 bases). This CDR3 region has 13 residues. The germline V gene has CDR1 MNHEY and CDR2 SVGAGI. V gave up 6 bases and J gave up 1 base, with 9 bases separating them. CDR3 bases: TGTGCCAGCAGGGACATTCCGAACACTGAAGCTTTCTTT. It yields the protein CASRDIPNTEAFF.

The chain carries TRBV5-1 and TRBJ1-1; TRBD1 matches 8 bases. V gave up 0 bases and J gave up 11 bases; unmatched junction bases: 15. CDR3 size: 16 residues. Germline CDR1 is SGHRS and CDR2 is YFSETQ. CDR3 sequence: CASSLAERQGLGGAFF. The CDR3 nucleotides are TGCGCCAGCAGCTTGGCCGAACGACAGGGGCTCGGAGGGGCTTTCTTT.

This clone was counted between two and nine times. The chain employs TRBV25-1 and TRBJ2-7; tentative D call: TRBD1 (5 bases). Deletions cut 4 bases from V and 7 bases from J, with 20 bases between. CDR1 and CDR2 from the germline V gene are MGHDK and SYGVNS. CDR3 length: 15 residues. The CDR3 protein is CASSVRQLGKGEQYF. The CDR3 bases are TGTGCCAGCAGTGTCAGACAGCTGGGAAAAGGGGAGCAGTACTTC.

J is TRBJ2-5 and V is TRBV11-2; the D is unclear. This CDR3 has 15 residues. Trimming took 3 bases from V and 2 from J, leaving 13 bases between them. The germline gives CDR1 SGHAT, CDR2 FQNNGV. The DNA for the CDR3 is TGTGCCAGCAGCTTCCATAGGTCCCCTCAAGAGACCCAGTACTTC. Translating gives CASSFHRSPQETQYF.

There are many counts of this clone. V is TRBV7-6 and J is TRBJ1-2; 8 positions match TRBD1. Germline values: CDR1 SGHVS, CDR2 FNYEAQ. This CDR3 region has 13 residues. J was trimmed by 2 bases and V by 5 bases; bases with no gene match: 1. For the CDR3, the DNA is TGTGCCAGCAGCCGGACAGGGAACTATGGCTACACCTTC. Its protein product is CASSRTGNYGYTF.

This clone was counted once. V is TRBV7-9 and J is TRBJ2-7; D not certain. From germline, CDR1 is SEHNR and CDR2 FQNEAQ (reference sequence). This CDR3 contains 13 residues. The V end lost 1 base, the J end lost 3 bases, and 7 bases lay between the germline ends. The CDR3 loop is CASSLESRYEQYF. The DNA of the CDR3 is TGTGCCAGCAGCTTAGAGTCCCGCTACGAGCAGTACTTC.

The rearrangement joins TRBV6-1 to TRBJ1-3, with no clear D. The V gene lost 6 bases and the J gene lost 0 bases, with 9 bases spanning the gap. The CDR3 is 14 amino acids. Germline V CDR1 and CDR2: MNHNS, SASEGT. The CDR3 here is CASRRESSGNTIYF. CDR3 in DNA: TGTGCCAGCAGGAGGGAGAGCTCTGGAAACACCATATATTTT.

V is TRBV5-1 and J is TRBJ1-2, with D maybe TRBD1 (6 bases). Germline assignment: CDR1 SGHRS and CDR2 YFSETQ. The ends were cut back, 3 bases at V and 6 bases at J, with 15 bases in the middle. This CDR3 contains 14 residues. The DNA of the CDR3 is TGCGCCAGCAGCTCCGGGGTGGGGGCGGATGGCTACACCTTC. It is translated as CASSSGVGADGYTF.

This chain connects TRBV6-6 to TRBJ2-7; 7 nucleotides agree with TRBD1. The CDR3 length is 14 residues. J lost 4 bases, V lost 4 bases, and 7 bases had no gene match. In germline, CDR1 is MNHNY, CDR2 SVGAGI (reference sequence). CDR3 nucleotides: TGTGCCAGCAGTTTCTCGGGACAGAGTTACGAGCAGTACTTC. Encoded protein: CASSFSGQSYEQYF.

V and J are TRBV10-3 and TRBJ1-5; TRBD1 aligns across 7 bases. Trimming took 0 bases from V and 1 from J; bases not matched to a gene: 3. Germline loops: CDR1 ENHRY, CDR2 SYGVKD. The CDR3 spans 16 residues. This CDR3 reads CAISESRTGSNQPQHF. The CDR3 bases are TGTGCCATCAGTGAGTCTAGGACAGGAAGCAATCAGCCCCAGCATTTT.

J is TRBJ2-4 and V is TRBV4-1, with D perhaps given as TRBD1 or TRBD2 (5 bases each). Germline V gene lookup returns CDR1 MGHRA and CDR2 YSYEKL. The CDR3 length is 16 residues. V lost 1 base, J lost 2 bases, and 12 bases lay in between. The CDR3 nucleotides read TGCGCCAGCAGCCAAGGAGGGGTTGTGTCCAAAAACATTCAGTACTTC. Translating gives CASSQGGVVSKNIQYF.

The rearrangement uses TRBV29-1 and TRBJ1-1; 9 bases line up with TRBD1. The V and J ends lost 5 bases and 4 bases, in that order; junction bases with no gene match: 5. The CDR3 has 13 residues. Germline assignment: CDR1 SQVTM and CDR2 ANQGSEA. Here the CDR3 reads CSVITGGTTEAFF. The DNA for the CDR3 is TGCAGCGTTATTACAGGGGGCACCACTGAAGCTTTCTTT.

This sequence joins TRBV5-1 and TRBJ2-3; possibly TRBD2 for D (7 bases). Between the trimmed V and J ends, which lost 9 bases and 3 bases, there was a span of 14 bases. CDR3 length: 13 amino acids. Germline-derived CDR1 and CDR2 are SGHRS and YFSETQ. The CDR3 coding sequence is TGCGCCACCGCGCGGGGGCAGACAGATACGCAGTATTTT. Translation gives CATARGQTDTQYF. Drawing the rest from reference TRBV5-1 and TRBJ2-3, the complete variable domain is KAGVTQTPRYLIKTRGQQVTLSCSPISGHRSVSWYQQTPGQGLQFLFEYFSETQRNKGNFPGRFSGRQFSNSRSEMNVSTLELGDSALYLCATARGQTDTQYFGPGTRLTVL.

The V gene is TRBV11-2, the J gene TRBJ1-1, with D unclear. The germline V gene encodes CDR1 SGHAT and CDR2 FQNNGV. CDR3 size: 14 residues. The germline V and J ends were trimmed by 6 bases and 2 bases, with 13 bases remaining between them. The CDR3 is CASSLGRINTEAFF. Written as DNA, the CDR3 is TGTGCCAGCAGTCTAGGCAGGATTAACACTGAAGCTTTCTTT.

The chain's CDR3 is CASSLAGELFF. In DNA, the CDR3 is TGTGCCAGTAGTCTCGCCGGGGAGCTGTTTTTT. V gene TRBV19 combines with J gene TRBJ2-2; no firm D call. The CDR3 contains 11 residues. Trimming removed 5 bases at V and 6 bases at J, with 4 bases between. The germline V gene encodes CDR1 LNHDA and CDR2 SQIVND (reference sequence). Filled out from reference TRBV19 and TRBJ2-2, the complete variable domain reads DGGITQSPKYLFRKEGQNVTLSCEQNLNHDAMYWYRQDPGQGLRLIYYSQIVNDFQKGDIAEGYSVSREKKESFPLTVTSAQKNPTAFYLCASSLAGELFFGEGSRLTVL.

This rearrangement joins TRBV30 to TRBJ2-2, with a possible D match to TRBD2 (6 bases). CDR3 length equals 16 residues. CDR1 GTSNPN and CDR2 SVGIG come from the germline V gene (reference sequence). V gave up 4 bases and J gave up 1 base, with 16 bases separating them. In nucleotides, the CDR3 is TGTGCCTGGAATAGGGGACGGGGGATGAACACCGGGGAGCTGTTTTTT. Translating it yields CAWNRGRGMNTGELFF.

This clone appeared a few times. The chain couples TRBV15 to TRBJ2-7; no clear D gene. Germline CDR1 is LNHNV and CDR2 is YYDKDF (reference sequence). V lost 2 bases and J 0 bases, leaving 8 bases between the germline ends. This CDR3 region has 14 residues. The DNA of the CDR3 is TGTGCCACCAGCAGACATACGAGCTCCTACGAGCAGTACTTC. Translating it yields CATSRHTSSYEQYF.

Concerning this clone itself: A read error may be the cause here, since a much bigger clone is one base away. The V gene is TRBV2, the J gene TRBJ2-3; D possibly matches TRBD1 or TRBD2 (5 bases each). Germline lookup yields CDR1 SNHLY and CDR2 FYNNEI. The CDR3 is made up of 15 amino acids. This CDR3 is CANSVTALRGDTQYF. CDR3 DNA sequence: TGTGCCAACAGTGTGACAGCCCTCCGAGGGGATACGCAGTATTTT.

This clone came up a few times. J is TRBJ2-2 and V is TRBV6-4, with D possibly being TRBD2 (5 bases). CDR3 length: 16 amino acids. Looked up from germline, CDR1 is MRHNA and CDR2 is SNTAGT. Deletions cut 4 bases from V and 2 bases from J, with 14 bases between. Here the CDR3 reads CASSVTGNPNTGELFF. The DNA for the CDR3 is TGTGCCAGCAGTGTCACGGGAAATCCTAACACCGGGGAGCTGTTTTTT.

This clone was seen a few times. V is TRBV9 and J is TRBJ1-5; tentative D call: TRBD1 (6 bases). The germline gives CDR1 SGDLS, CDR2 YYNGEE. Trimming shortened V by 5 bases and J by 0 bases, and 12 bases separated the two germline ends. The CDR3 totals 15 residues. The CDR3 nucleotides are TGTGCCAGCAGTTCAGGGGCTAATAGCAATCAGCCCCAGCATTTT. It yields the protein CASSSGANSNQPQHF.

The V call is TRBV5-4, the J call TRBJ2-7, with 11 bases matching TRBD1. Trimming took 0 bases from V and 6 from J; bases not matched to a gene: 5. There are 15 residues in the CDR3. Germline CDR1 SGHNT, CDR2 YYREEE (reference sequence). The CDR3 region has the DNA TGTGCCAGCAGCTTGGCCGGGACAGGGGGGCGCGAGCAGTACTTC. Translating it yields CASSLAGTGGREQYF.

This clone was picked up a small number of times. The rearrangement joins TRBV30 to TRBJ1-2; no reliable D call. CDR1 is GTSNPN and CDR2 is SVGIG in the germline V gene (reference sequence). The V end was cut by 4 bases, the J end by 0 bases, with 9 bases between. The CDR3 is 13 residues long. DNA of the CDR3: TGTGCCTGGACAGACTCCACTAACTATGGCTACACCTTC. As protein: CAWTDSTNYGYTF.

The chain uses TRBV28 and TRBJ2-7, with D unclear. Deletions cut 2 bases from V and 4 bases from J, with 6 bases between. The CDR3 has 12 residues. Germline assignment: CDR1 MDHEN and CDR2 SYDVKM. In nucleotides, the CDR3 is TGTGCCAGCAGTTTAAAAGGTTACGAGCAGTACTTC. Translated, it gives CASSLKGYEQYF.

The genes are TRBV18 and TRBJ2-3; D tentatively reads TRBD1 or TRBD2 (5 bases each). The CDR3 runs 17 residues. Germline V gene data show CDR1 as KGHSH and CDR2 as LQKENI. Trimming removed 4 bases at V and 0 bases at J, with 17 bases between. CDR3 in amino acids: CASSRFAFGASTDTQYF. The CDR3 DNA is TGTGCCAGCTCACGTTTTGCCTTCGGGGCCAGCACAGATACGCAGTATTTT.

The rearrangement joins TRBV7-2 to TRBJ1-5, with TRBD1 identical over 9 bases. Trimming cost V 4 bases and J 5 bases; bases outside gene matches: 6. This CDR3 has 15 amino acids. The germline CDR1 and CDR2 sequences are SGHTA and FQGNSA. The CDR3 reads CASSSLGQGYQPQHF. In DNA, the CDR3 is TGTGCCAGCAGCTCCCTGGGACAGGGTTATCAGCCCCAGCATTTT. Filled out from reference TRBV7-2 and TRBJ1-5, the complete variable domain reads GAGVSQSPSNKVTEKGKDVELRCDPISGHTALYWYRQSLGQGLEFLIYFQGNSAPDKSGLPSDRFSAERTGGSVSTLTIQRTQQEDSAVYLCASSSLGQGYQPQHFGDGTRLSIL.